These 11 T cell receptor beta chains came from one sample sequenced in a study of cytomegalovirus exposure and HLA in healthy donors. In the PCR, 60 Vbeta and 13 Jbeta primers were used. Clones were sequenced by immunoSEQ multiplex PCR, and TCRdb holds only the in-frame ones, with some missing. This table holds approximately 120,000 clones, roughly 77% found once. Specimen: PBMCs. The origin of the receptors is a woman under 40 in good health and CMV-seronegative.

The J gene is TRBJ2-1, the V gene TRBV9; 11 positions agree with TRBD2. V lost 0 bases to trimming and J lost 7 bases; unmatched junction nucleotides: 6. CDR3 length equals 16 residues. CDR1 and CDR2 from the germline V gene are SGDLS and YYNGEE. The CDR3 here is CASSVVSGGAGNEQFF. The CDR3 DNA is TGTGCCAGCAGCGTAGTTAGCGGGGGGGCTGGAAATGAGCAGTTCTTC.

Details on this clone: The junction differs from germline at one of its ends, possibly a read error. The chain joins TRBV7-9 to TRBJ2-5; D is perhaps TRBD2 (6 bases). The CDR3 runs 13 residues. Per germline, CDR1 SEHNR and CDR2 FQNEAQ (reference sequence). The CDR3 reads CSSSRDSQETQYF. The CDR3 nucleotides are TGTTCCAGCAGCAGGGACTCGCAAGAGACCCAGTACTTC.

This chain links TRBV6-1 with TRBJ2-3, with D possibly matching TRBD1 (6 bases). The CDR3 has 14 residues. CDR1 and CDR2 from the germline V gene are MNHNS and SASEGT. The V end was cut by 1 base, the J end by 4 bases, with 9 bases between. The CDR3 sequence is CASSEDRVADTQYF. The CDR3, as DNA: TGTGCCAGCAGTGAAGACAGGGTGGCAGATACGCAGTATTTT.

This clone came up many times. The rearrangement links TRBV15 to TRBJ2-3, with 8 nucleotides matching TRBD2. The CDR3 runs 16 residues. Trimming took 1 base from V and 4 from J; bases not matched to a gene: 7. The V gene's germline CDR1 is LNHNV and CDR2 YYDKDF (reference sequence). The chain's CDR3 is CATSRVGGSGADTQYF. For the CDR3, the DNA is TGTGCCACCAGCAGAGTAGGTGGTAGCGGGGCAGATACGCAGTATTTT. Together with reference TRBV15 and TRBJ2-3, the CDR3 gives the full variable domain: DAMVIQNPRYQVTQFGKPVTLSCSQTLNHNVMYWYQQKSSQAPKLLFHYYDKDFNNEADTPDNFQSRRPNTSFCFLDIRSPGLGDTAMYLCATSRVGGSGADTQYFGPGTRLTVL.

CDR3 coding DNA: TGTGCCAGCAGTGACCCAGGGGCCCAGACAGATACGCAGTATTTT. It specifies CASSDPGAQTDTQYF. The rearrangement joins TRBV2 to TRBJ2-3; D perhaps matches TRBD1 (6 bases). Trimming cost V 3 bases and J 3 bases, with 13 bases left between them. The CDR3 contains 15 residues. CDR1 and CDR2 (germline): SNHLY, FYNNEI.

This clone was seen once. This chain connects TRBV18 to TRBJ2-7, with D possibly being TRBD1 (6 bases). The germline gives CDR1 KGHSH, CDR2 LQKENI. This CDR3 region has 13 residues. Trimming shortened V by 4 bases and J by 4 bases, and 11 bases separated the two germline ends. Here the CDR3 reads CASSLQQGYEQYF. CDR3 nucleotide sequence: TGTGCCAGCTCACTCCAACAGGGTTACGAGCAGTACTTC.

The rearrangement links TRBV6-1 to TRBJ2-5, with 12 positions matching TRBD2. The germline V gene has CDR1 MNHNS and CDR2 SASEGT. J was trimmed by 4 bases and V by 6 bases; bases with no gene match: 3. The CDR3 sequence is 14 residues long. This CDR3 reads CASSQTSGRETQYF. The CDR3 bases are TGTGCCAGCAGCCAGACTAGCGGGAGAGAGACCCAGTACTTC.

The rearrangement links TRBV29-1 to TRBJ2-1; no firm D call. Trimming cost V 4 bases and J 7 bases, with 5 bases left between them. Per the germline V gene, CDR1 is SQVTM and CDR2 is ANQGSEA. CDR3 length equals 10 residues. The CDR3 spells CSVGSNEQFF. The CDR3, as DNA: TGCAGCGTTGGCAGTAATGAGCAGTTCTTC.

The chain combines TRBV6-1 with TRBJ1-3; D gene unclear. There are 13 residues in the CDR3. Trimming cost V 4 bases and J 7 bases, with 11 bases left between them. Germline assignment: CDR1 MNHNS and CDR2 SASEGT. CDR3 sequence reads: CASSGAPWNTIYF. CDR3 nucleotide sequence: TGTGCCAGCAGTGGGGCCCCGTGGAACACCATATATTTT.

The chain uses TRBV19 and TRBJ1-3; D is unclear. Trimming pared 2 bases from V and 1 base from J, leaving 15 bases between. In germline, CDR1 is LNHDA, CDR2 SQIVND (reference sequence). CDR3 size: 17 residues. CDR3 sequence: CASSITGGVLSGNTIYF. The DNA for the CDR3 is TGTGCCAGTAGTATAACGGGAGGTGTCTTGTCTGGAAACACCATATATTTT. The variable domain in full, with the rest retrieved from reference TRBV19 and TRBJ1-3, is DGGITQSPKYLFRKEGQNVTLSCEQNLNHDAMYWYRQDPGQGLRLIYYSQIVNDFQKGDIAEGYSVSREKKESFPLTVTSAQKNPTAFYLCASSITGGVLSGNTIYFGEGSWLTVV.

V usage is TRBV9 and J usage is TRBJ2-1, with 12 bases that match TRBD1. Germline CDR1 SGDLS, CDR2 YYNGEE. The J segment lost 0 bases and the V segment lost 1 base, leaving 14 bases of the junction unmatched. The CDR3 has 21 amino acids. The CDR3 is CASSVRYRDRGRRSSYNEQFF. The CDR3 bases are TGTGCCAGCAGCGTAAGATACCGGGACAGGGGGCGCAGGAGCTCCTACAATGAGCAGTTCTTC.